Reported below is one T cell receptor (beta chain). Antigen specificity is unknown. This specimen comes from a study of vaccination and CD4 T cells after COVID-19. The germline V gene has CDR1 LNHDA and CDR2 SQIVND (reference sequence). The CDR3 covers 16 residues. V lost 5 bases and J lost 2, with 13 bases in between. Treatment denoted: roughly 10-day PBMC culture with coronavirus spike peptide pools or control peptides (ViraFEST assay). Sequenced with the Oncomine TCR Beta short-read assay was DNA taken from cultured CD4+ T cells. TCRdb re-analysed the PCR reads in MiXCR, keeping a single row per CDR3 protein. The sample lists about 12,000 distinct CDR3 sequences, roughly 44% occurring once.

This sequence joins TRBV19 and TRBJ1-6; TRBD1 might be the D (6 bases). This sequence originates from a human donor who had recovered from COVID-19. The sample comprised CD4+ T cells from blood, cultured in vitro. The CDR3 DNA reads as TGTGCCAGTAGTGTGCAGGGGAAGACCTATAATTCACCCCTCCACTTT. Translating it yields CASSVQGKTYNSPLHF.